Below are 17 T cell receptor beta chains sequenced from a single sample in a study of T-cell memory formation after mild COVID-19. TCRdb redid the calling of the 5' RACE reads with MiXCR, one entry per CDR3 protein. The table lists around 410,000 distinct CDR3 sequences, around 22% of them singletons. Sequencing was done on a sample of PBMCs or a T cell subset sorted from them (not recorded which). The receptors were gathered from an adult woman who had mild COVID-19 (a few samples of this study predate the infection). Cell type and time point are not known.

This clonotype was counted between two and nine times. This sequence joins TRBV6-6 and TRBJ1-2, with D uncertain. In germline, CDR1 is MNHNY, CDR2 SVGAGI (reference sequence). The CDR3 is 15 residues long. V lost 1 base and J lost 3, with 12 bases in between. The CDR3 region is CASSYLAELDYGYTF. The CDR3, as DNA: TGTGCCAGCAGTTACTTGGCGGAATTGGACTATGGCTACACCTTC.

The chain has TRBV12-3 or TRBV12-4 and TRBJ2-3; 10 bases map to TRBD2. This CDR3 contains 17 residues. The trim removed 2 bases at V and 0 bases at J, leaving 5 bases unmatched. In DNA, the CDR3 is TGTGCCAGCAGTTTACCCACTAGCGGGATTAGCACAGATACGCAGTATTTT. It specifies CASSLPTSGISTDTQYF.

J is TRBJ2-3 and V is TRBV28; tentative D call: TRBD1 (6 bases). The CDR3 consists of 12 residues. Germline V CDR1 and CDR2: MDHEN, SYDVKM. V was shortened by 8 bases and J by 5 bases, with 11 bases between the two germline ends. CDR3 nucleotides: TGTGCCAGCGGATCGACAGGAGATACGCAGTATTTT. This encodes CASGSTGDTQYF.

The sample holds a few counts of this clonotype. V gene TRBV10-3 combines with J gene TRBJ2-1; TRBD2 matches at 8 bases. The germline V gene has CDR1 ENHRY and CDR2 SYGVKD. J was trimmed by 6 bases and V by 0 bases; bases with no gene match: 13. The CDR3 totals 18 residues. The CDR3 DNA reads TGTGCCATCAGTGAGTCCTCTAGAGGACTAGCCGGCGGCAATGAGCAGTTCTTC. Translation: CAISESSRGLAGGNEQFF.

The rearrangement joins TRBV6-1 to TRBJ1-2; D gene ambiguous. Per the germline V gene, CDR1 is MNHNS and CDR2 is SASEGT. Trimming left V 4 bases short and J 5 bases short, with 14 bases between. The CDR3 contains 14 residues. The CDR3 loop reads CASSARTPPYGYTF. The CDR3 DNA reads TGTGCCAGCAGTGCGAGGACTCCTCCTTATGGCTACACCTTC.

This clonotype turned up a few times. The chain has TRBV30 and TRBJ2-2; 7 bases are shared with TRBD1. The V gene's germline CDR1 is GTSNPN and CDR2 SVGIG (reference sequence). The CDR3 totals 12 residues. V shed 3 bases, J shed 5 bases, and the junction held 0 bases outside the gene matches. Written as DNA, the CDR3 is TGTGCCTGGAGGACAGGGACCGGGGAGCTGTTTTTT. It codes for CAWRTGTGELFF.

In nucleotides, the CDR3 is TGCAGTGCTAGTTCGGGAGCTAGGGGCAATCAGCCCCAGCATTTT. This translates into CSASSGARGNQPQHF. This rearrangement joins TRBV20-1 to TRBJ1-5; D remains unclear. V was pared by 3 bases and J by 2 bases, with 14 bases between. Per germline, CDR1 DFQATT and CDR2 SNEGSKA (reference sequence). The CDR3 loop spans 15 amino acids.

This clonotype came up a few times. The chain uses TRBV29-1 and TRBJ2-1; TRBD2 matches 9 bases. J lost 8 bases, V lost 4 bases, and 9 bases had no gene match. From germline, CDR1 is SQVTM and CDR2 ANQGSEA. This CDR3 spans 14 amino acids. CDR3 DNA: TGCAGCGTTGGCCTAGCGGGATTTAAGGATGAGCAGTTCTTC. This gives the protein CSVGLAGFKDEQFF.

In this sample, this clonotype turned up a few times. The CDR3 coding sequence is TGTGCCAGCAGCTTGCTAGCGGGGACCTCCCGCACAGATACGCAGTATTTT. Its translation: CASSLLAGTSRTDTQYF. This rearrangement joins TRBV7-6 to TRBJ2-3; TRBD2 agrees at 9 bases. The CDR3 spans 17 residues. Germline CDR1 is SGHVS and CDR2 is FNYEAQ. Trimming took 3 bases from V and 1 from J; bases not matched to a gene: 8. The variable domain in full, completed from reference TRBV7-6 and TRBJ2-3, reads GAGVSQSPRYKVTKRGQDVALRCDPISGHVSLYWYRQALGQGPEFLTYFNYEAQQDKSGLPNDRFSAERPEGSISTLTIQRTEQRDSAMYRCASSLLAGTSRTDTQYFGPGTRLTVL.

The chain joins TRBV29-1 to TRBJ1-1; D possibly corresponds to TRBD1 (5 bases). Looked up from germline, CDR1 is SQVTM and CDR2 is ANQGSEA. Trimming took off 6 bases at V and 5 bases at J, with 13 bases between the two ends. This CDR3 has 12 amino acids. CDR3 sequence: CSVYPGGTEAFF. Here the CDR3 DNA reads TGCAGCGTGTATCCCGGGGGGACTGAAGCTTTCTTT.

Only one count was recorded for this clonotype. This sequence joins TRBV7-2 and TRBJ2-3; TRBD2 aligns across 11 bases. Losses at the gene ends were 7 bases for V and 6 bases for J; bases not matched to a gene: 18. The CDR3 totals 18 residues. Germline values: CDR1 SGHTA, CDR2 FQGNSA. CDR3 in DNA: TGTGCCAGCACCCATCATATAGCGGGGGGGCCTATTGGCGATACGCAGTATTTT. Its translation is CASTHHIAGGPIGDTQYF.

This clonotype was picked up a small number of times. This chain joins TRBV12-3 or TRBV12-4 and TRBJ2-3; 14 nucleotides agree with TRBD2. V was clipped by 6 bases and J by 5 bases; unmatched bases: 13. There are 18 residues in the CDR3. CDR3 in amino acids: CASSGLAGGLKIGDTQYF. For the CDR3, the DNA is TGTGCCAGCAGCGGACTAGCGGGGGGACTAAAGATTGGAGATACGCAGTATTTT.

CDR3 loop: CASSPRFRTSRSEQFF. CDR3 bases: TGTGCCAGCAGCCCGAGATTCCGGACTAGCCGGAGTGAGCAGTTCTTC. This chain uses TRBV5-6 with TRBJ2-1, with 8 bases matching TRBD2. After removal of 4 bases from V and 9 bases from J, the junction contained 15 bases not matched to a gene. Per the germline V gene, CDR1 is SGHDT and CDR2 is YYEEEE. The CDR3 extends over 16 amino acids.

This clonotype appeared a few times. The chain couples TRBV27 to TRBJ2-1; 11 nucleotides agree with TRBD2. Germline assignment: CDR1 MNHEY and CDR2 SMNVEV (reference sequence). Unmatched junction bases numbered 5, after V lost 7 bases and J lost 3 bases. This CDR3 is built from 15 residues. CDR3 sequence: CASIPLAGDYNEQFF. DNA of the CDR3: TGTGCCAGCATTCCACTAGCGGGGGACTACAATGAGCAGTTCTTC.

There are a few counts of this clonotype. The chain is built from TRBV18 and TRBJ2-1; TRBD2 is a possible D gene (7 bases). The ends were cut back, 8 bases at V and 3 bases at J, with 23 bases in the middle. The CDR3 totals 17 residues. Germline CDR1 reads KGHSH; CDR2 reads LQKENI. CDR3 loop: CASATRGAGLNYNEQFF. CDR3 coding DNA: TGTGCCAGCGCGACCAGGGGAGCGGGATTGAACTACAATGAGCAGTTCTTC.

This clonotype was detected a few times. This chain uses TRBV6-2 or TRBV6-3 with TRBJ2-7; D is perhaps TRBD1 (6 bases). The germline V and J ends were trimmed by 7 bases and 2 bases, with 18 bases remaining between them. Per germline, CDR1 MNHEY and CDR2 SVGEGT. The CDR3 runs to 15 residues. CDR3 loop: CASKTGQIYTYEQYF. The CDR3 nucleotides read TGTGCCAGCAAGACTGGACAGATCTATACCTACGAGCAGTACTTC.

The rearrangement joins TRBV29-1 to TRBJ2-5; 8 nucleotides agree with TRBD1. The CDR3 has 16 amino acids. V lost 5 bases, J lost 0 bases, and 11 bases stayed unmatched. Germline-derived CDR1 and CDR2 are SQVTM and ANQGSEA. This CDR3 is CSVRPSWTGYQETQYF. The CDR3 coding sequence is TGCAGCGTTCGGCCGTCTTGGACAGGGTACCAAGAGACCCAGTACTTC.